What follows are 8 T cell receptor beta chains derived from one specimen sequenced in a study of cytomegalovirus exposure and HLA in healthy donors. The PCR contained 60 Vbeta and 13 Jbeta primers. Profiled with immunoSEQ multiplex PCR; TCRdb holds only in-frame clones, not every one. The sample yields roughly 100,000 clones, 76% seen once. The sequencing input was PBMCs. These receptor sequences come from a woman aged 18-29 years in good health and CMV-seropositive.

The rearrangement links TRBV11-2 to TRBJ1-2, with no clear D. There are 13 residues in the CDR3. Germline values: CDR1 SGHAT, CDR2 FQNNGV. V was clipped by 1 base and J by 7 bases, with 10 bases between them. The CDR3 sequence: CASSLGGPGGYTF. As DNA, the CDR3 is TGTGCCAGCAGCTTAGGTGGCCCAGGTGGCTACACCTTC.

V is TRBV11-1 and J is TRBJ1-1; TRBD1 is a possible D gene (5 bases). Trimming took 6 bases from V and 5 from J, leaving 13 bases between them. Germline V lookup: CDR1 SGHAT, CDR2 FQDESV (reference sequence). The CDR3 totals 13 residues. The CDR3 DNA reads as TGTGCCAGCAGTATCGGCGGGGGGACTGAAGCTTTCTTT. It translates to CASSIGGGTEAFF.

The rearrangement joins TRBV27 to TRBJ2-5; the D is unclear. V lost 6 bases and J 1 base, leaving 18 bases between the germline ends. Germline V CDR1 and CDR2: MNHEY, SMNVEV (reference sequence). The CDR3 loop spans 16 amino acids. Here the CDR3 DNA reads TGTGCCAGCAGACCCTTCCCTTACTCACCCCAAGAGACCCAGTACTTC. Protein product: CASRPFPYSPQETQYF.

This clone was counted once. The chain is built from TRBV6-1 and TRBJ1-1, with D maybe TRBD1 (5 bases). The CDR3 consists of 15 residues. Between the trimmed V and J ends, which lost 0 bases and 4 bases, there was a span of 12 bases. Germline V CDR1 and CDR2: MNHNS, SASEGT. CDR3 bases: TGTGCCAGCAGTGAAGCTGGCACCCAGGGCACTGAAGCTTTCTTT. This codes for CASSEAGTQGTEAFF.

This chain links TRBV27 with TRBJ2-1, with TRBD2 as a possible D gene (5 bases). The CDR3 contains 17 residues. The V gene's germline CDR1 is MNHEY and CDR2 SMNVEV (reference sequence). V lost 8 bases, J lost 1 base, and 21 bases lay in between. The CDR3 is CASQESGVRISYNEQFF. The CDR3 coding sequence is TGTGCCAGCCAGGAGAGCGGTGTCAGGATATCCTACAATGAGCAGTTCTTC.

The chain employs TRBV6-1 and TRBJ1-2, with TRBD1 matching over 7 bases. This CDR3 spans 13 amino acids. The germline gives CDR1 MNHNS, CDR2 SASEGT. V was clipped by 8 bases and J by 8 bases; unmatched bases: 11. CDR3 loop: CASSGTEYGGYTF. CDR3 DNA: TGTGCCAGCTCCGGGACAGAGTACGGCGGCTACACCTTC.

The chain links TRBV7-9 to TRBJ2-1, with TRBD2 matching over 7 bases. The CDR3 is made up of 13 amino acids. The germline gives CDR1 SEHNR, CDR2 FQNEAQ (reference sequence). V shed 5 bases, J shed 9 bases, and the junction held 7 bases outside the gene matches. CDR3 amino acids: CASSPSGGPEQFF. The CDR3 region has the DNA TGTGCCAGCAGCCCGTCGGGGGGACCTGAGCAGTTCTTC.

This chain's CDR3 is CASSFYDGEPYSGNTIYF. The DNA of the CDR3 is TGTGCCAGCAGTTTTTACGATGGAGAGCCGTACTCTGGAAACACCATATATTTT. The chain employs TRBV28 and TRBJ1-3; D is uncertain. The CDR3 extends over 18 amino acids. The V gene lost 3 bases and the J gene lost 0 bases, with 18 bases spanning the gap. The V gene's germline CDR1 is MDHEN and CDR2 SYDVKM.